Shown below are 11 T cell receptor beta chains from a single sample sequenced in a study of blood T cell repertoires in COVID-19. The assay was immunoSEQ multiplex PCR, and TCRdb's table has in-frame clones only and misses some. The sample carries tens of thousands of clones, 86% recorded once. The sequenced material came from peripheral blood. All receptors come from a man aged 50 to 59 with active COVID-19.

The chain uses TRBV5-1 and TRBJ1-1; TRBD1 is a possible D gene (5 bases). Between the trimmed V and J ends, which lost 2 bases and 1 base, there was a span of 6 bases. The CDR3 covers 13 residues. The germline V gene has CDR1 SGHRS and CDR2 YFSETQ. This CDR3 reads CASSFDRNTEAFF. The CDR3, as DNA: TGCGCCAGCAGCTTCGACAGGAACACTGAAGCTTTCTTT.

This clone has a handful of counts. V usage is TRBV29-1 and J usage is TRBJ1-2; D remains unclear. V was trimmed by 6 bases and J by 6 bases, leaving 20 bases between them. This CDR3 has 14 amino acids. Germline V gives CDR1 SQVTM, CDR2 ANQGSEA. DNA of the CDR3: TGCAGCGTCCGCCCGAGCATAAGCTCTGATGGCTACACCTTC. Translation gives CSVRPSISSDGYTF.

This CDR3 reads CASSPAVNYGYTF. CDR3 nucleotides: TGTGCCAGTAGCCCCGCAGTTAACTATGGCTACACCTTC. The chain is built from TRBV19 and TRBJ1-2; D is undetermined. Germline V gene data show CDR1 as LNHDA and CDR2 as SQIVND (reference sequence). V was cut by 6 bases and J by 1 base, with 9 bases left in between. CDR3 length: 13 amino acids.

V is TRBV4-1 and J is TRBJ2-7; 14 bases align to TRBD2. CDR1 is MGHRA and CDR2 is YSYEKL in the germline V gene. This CDR3 region has 20 residues. With V trimmed by 0 bases and J by 2 bases, 12 bases remained unmatched. The DNA for the CDR3 is TGCGCCAGCAGCCAAGAACCCTCTGGGACTAGCGGGAGTTTCGCCTACGAGCAGTACGTC. As protein: CASSQEPSGTSGSFAYEQYV.

The chain is built from TRBV6-6 and TRBJ1-5, with unresolved D. Trimming cost V 2 bases and J 4 bases, with 6 bases left between them. Per germline, CDR1 MNHNY and CDR2 SVGAGI (reference sequence). The CDR3 extends over 13 amino acids. The CDR3 sequence is CASSYGRNQPQHF. The CDR3 DNA follows: TGTGCCAGCAGTTACGGCCGAAATCAGCCCCAGCATTTT.

The J gene is TRBJ2-5, the V gene TRBV19; 8 nucleotides align to TRBD2. The length of the CDR3 is 14 residues. Germline-derived CDR1 and CDR2 are LNHDA and SQIVND (reference sequence). J was trimmed by 5 bases and V by 5 bases; bases with no gene match: 7. CDR3 DNA: TGTGCCAGTAGTCTGGGACTAGTAACGGAGACCCAGTACTTC. Amino acids: CASSLGLVTETQYF.

The V and J genes are TRBV4-1 and TRBJ2-3; TRBD1 is a possible D gene (7 bases). Germline V lookup: CDR1 MGHRA, CDR2 YSYEKL. V was clipped by 4 bases and J by 2 bases, with 19 bases between them. The CDR3 is made up of 17 amino acids. CDR3 amino acids: CASSLLGGGTFTDTQYF. In DNA form, the CDR3 reads TGCGCCAGCAGCCTCCTAGGAGGGGGCACGTTCACAGATACGCAGTATTTT.

This rearrangement joins TRBV3-1 (or the pseudogene TRBV3-2) to TRBJ2-4; perhaps TRBD2 as D (5 bases). The CDR3 spans 13 residues. The V end was cut by 8 bases, the J end by 1 base, with 9 bases between. Germline loops: CDR1 LGHDT, CDR2 YNNKEL (reference sequence). CDR3 amino acids: CASGSAAKNIQYF. The CDR3 DNA follows: TGTGCCAGCGGGAGTGCGGCCAAAAACATTCAGTACTTC.

The chain is built from TRBV19 and TRBJ2-1; maybe TRBD2 (5 bases). This CDR3 is 15 amino acids long. Per germline, CDR1 LNHDA and CDR2 SQIVND (reference sequence). With 7 bases removed from V and 0 bases from J, the gap between germline ends came to 13 bases. The CDR3 is CASKLAGYSYNEQFF. The CDR3 DNA follows: TGTGCCAGTAAACTGGCGGGCTACTCCTACAATGAGCAGTTCTTC.

The chain links TRBV19 to TRBJ2-7, with 8 nucleotides matching TRBD1. The CDR3 has 15 amino acids. In germline, CDR1 is LNHDA, CDR2 SQIVND (reference sequence). Trimming removed 6 bases from V and 1 base from J; junction bases left unmatched: 8. The DNA for the CDR3 is TGTGCCAGTAGCTCACCAGGGGGCAGTTCCTACGAGCAGTACTTC. Its protein is CASSSPGGSSYEQYF.

The chain recombines TRBV7-2 with TRBJ2-1; TRBD2 matches 8 bases. J gave up 4 bases and V 5 bases, and 10 bases lay outside the gene matches. Germline V lookup: CDR1 SGHTA, CDR2 FQGNSA. CDR3 length equals 16 residues. The CDR3 bases are TGTGCCAGCAGCCGGGGGGGGACCGGGACTTACAATGAGCAGTTCTTC. Translation gives CASSRGGTGTYNEQFF.